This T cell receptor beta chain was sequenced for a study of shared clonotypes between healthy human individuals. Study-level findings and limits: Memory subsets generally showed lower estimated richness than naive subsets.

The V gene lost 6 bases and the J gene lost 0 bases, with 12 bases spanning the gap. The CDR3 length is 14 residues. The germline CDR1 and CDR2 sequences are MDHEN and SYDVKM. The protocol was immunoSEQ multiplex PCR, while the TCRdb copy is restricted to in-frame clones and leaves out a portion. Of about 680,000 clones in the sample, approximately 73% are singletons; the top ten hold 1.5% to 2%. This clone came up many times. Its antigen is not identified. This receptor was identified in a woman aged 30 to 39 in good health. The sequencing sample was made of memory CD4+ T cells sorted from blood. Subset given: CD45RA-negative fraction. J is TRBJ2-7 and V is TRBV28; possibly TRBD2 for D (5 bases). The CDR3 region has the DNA TGTGCCAGCAGACCTACAGCGGCCTCCTACGAGCAGTACTTC. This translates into CASRPTAASYEQYF.